These 24 T cell receptor beta chains came from one sample sequenced in a study of T-cell reconstitution after alpha-beta-depleted transplantation in children. Preparation of the TCRbeta library used unique molecular identifiers. From the PCR reads, TCRdb called clonotypes with MiXCR, one entry per CDR3 protein. The table lists some 130,000 distinct CDR3 sequences, roughly 10% of them singletons. Sequences were derived from PBMCs, mostly from graft donor cells, sampled 180 days after TCRalphabeta/CD19-depleted stem cell transplant. The receptors stem from a girl less than two years old who had a stem cell transplant for combined immunodeficiency, so the T cells may come from the graft donor.

This clonotype turned up a few times. The J gene is TRBJ2-1, the V gene TRBV15, with D tentatively TRBD1 (5 bases). Deletions cut 4 bases from V and 0 bases from J, with 10 bases between. The CDR3 runs 15 residues. From germline, CDR1 is LNHNV and CDR2 YYDKDF (reference sequence). As DNA, the CDR3 is TGTGCCACCAGCAAGGGGCTCAGCTCCTACAATGAGCAGTTCTTC. This gives the protein CATSKGLSSYNEQFF.

The genes are TRBV20-1 and TRBJ2-5; 9 nucleotides align to TRBD2. The length of the CDR3 is 14 residues. Germline CDR1 is DFQATT and CDR2 is SNEGSKA (reference sequence). The ends lost 3 bases at V and 1 base at J; junction bases unmatched: 3. This CDR3 is CSARRGGLQETQYF. In DNA, the CDR3 is TGCAGTGCTAGGCGGGGGGGCCTCCAAGAGACCCAGTACTTC.

This chain links TRBV20-1 with TRBJ2-5; TRBD1 matches at 8 bases. Germline CDR1 is DFQATT and CDR2 is SNEGSKA (reference sequence). After removal of 4 bases from V and 5 bases from J, the junction contained 12 bases not matched to a gene. CDR3 length: 15 amino acids. In DNA, the CDR3 is TGCAGTGCTATACGCCTCAGGGGGCCAGGGGAGACCCAGTACTTC. The encoded protein is CSAIRLRGPGETQYF.

The rearrangement links TRBV20-1 to TRBJ2-7; 9 nucleotides line up with TRBD2. The germline V gene has CDR1 DFQATT and CDR2 SNEGSKA (reference sequence). The CDR3 is made up of 14 amino acids. The V segment lost 0 bases and the J segment 3 bases; nucleotides outside the gene matches: 3. The CDR3 coding sequence is TGCAGTGCTAGAGAAGCGGGGGGCGGCTACGAGCAGTACTTC. Translating it yields CSAREAGGGYEQYF.

This clonotype turned up a few times. The DNA of the CDR3 is TGTGCCAGTTCGGCCAACAGGGGCTCTGGACAAGAGACCCAGTACTTC. It specifies CASSANRGSGQETQYF. This rearrangement joins TRBV12-3 or TRBV12-4 to TRBJ2-5; 7 bases fit TRBD1. J lost 2 bases, V lost 9 bases, and 15 bases had no gene match. This CDR3 comprises 16 residues.

A few counts support this clonotype. The chain uses TRBV20-1 and TRBJ2-7, with no clear D. The V and J ends lost 0 bases and 7 bases respectively, with 10 bases between them. Germline CDR1 and CDR2: DFQATT and SNEGSKA (reference sequence). This CDR3 has 12 residues. CDR3 protein: CSARDLGAEQYF. CDR3 nucleotide sequence: TGCAGTGCTAGAGATCTGGGCGCTGAGCAGTACTTC.

This chain connects TRBV5-1 to TRBJ1-1, with D unresolved. Per germline, CDR1 SGHRS and CDR2 YFSETQ. This CDR3 has 14 amino acids. V was cut by 4 bases and J by 1 base, with 11 bases left in between. CDR3 in amino acids: CASSGGGRNTEAFF. The CDR3 DNA is TGCGCCAGCAGCGGAGGAGGGAGGAACACTGAAGCTTTCTTT.

This clonotype was detected ten times or more. The V call is TRBV20-1, the J call TRBJ1-5, with D possibly being TRBD1 (5 bases). The CDR3 loop spans 15 amino acids. With 6 bases removed from V and 5 bases from J, the gap between germline ends came to 20 bases. Germline V CDR1 and CDR2: DFQATT, SNEGSKA (reference sequence). The CDR3 bases are TGCAGTGCCCAACGGGACTCCCGAGGAGATCAGCCCCAGCATTTT. It translates to CSAQRDSRGDQPQHF.

This clonotype has a handful of counts. V and J are TRBV11-2 and TRBJ2-7; TRBD1 might be the D (5 bases). The CDR3 has 16 amino acids. Trimming took 0 bases from V and 0 from J, leaving 12 bases between them. Germline CDR1 SGHAT, CDR2 FQNNGV. Here the CDR3 DNA reads TGTGCCAGCAGCTTAGATCACCAGGGCTTCTCCTACGAGCAGTACTTC. Its protein is CASSLDHQGFSYEQYF.

This clonotype showed up many times. This sequence joins TRBV12-3 or TRBV12-4 and TRBJ2-3; 9 bases agree with TRBD2. The CDR3 is made up of 13 amino acids. With V trimmed by 3 bases and J by 7 bases, 2 bases remained unmatched. Here the CDR3 reads CASSLLAGNTQYF. The DNA for the CDR3 is TGTGCCAGCAGTTTGCTAGCGGGGAATACGCAGTATTTT.

In the case of this clonotype: One end of the junction fails to match germline, which may point to a read error. The chain couples TRBV5-1 to TRBJ2-7, with unresolved D. The CDR3 is 13 amino acids. CDR1 and CDR2 from the germline V gene are SGHRS and YFSETQ. The CDR3: CASSLEGLVGQNF. Here the CDR3 DNA reads TGCGCCAGCAGCTTGGAAGGCTTGGTAGGCCAAAACTTC.

V is TRBV20-1 and J is TRBJ1-4, with D possibly matching TRBD1 (5 bases). The CDR3 is 17 residues long. Per germline, CDR1 DFQATT and CDR2 SNEGSKA (reference sequence). V gave up 4 bases and J gave up 0 bases, with 18 bases separating them. In DNA form, the CDR3 reads TGCAGTGCTACGGGGCCCCGGCGAGATACAACTAATGAAAAACTGTTTTTT. Its translation is CSATGPRRDTTNEKLFF.

This clonotype appeared many times. The V gene is TRBV24-1, the J gene TRBJ2-5; 9 positions agree with TRBD2. Germline values: CDR1 KGHDR, CDR2 SFDVKD. The CDR3 has 15 amino acids. V lost 1 base to trimming and J lost 4 bases; unmatched junction nucleotides: 3. The CDR3 region is CATSDFGGRGETQYF. The CDR3 DNA is TGTGCCACCAGTGATTTCGGCGGGAGGGGAGAGACCCAGTACTTC.

This clonotype came up many times. V and J are TRBV5-6 and TRBJ1-2, with D perhaps matching TRBD1 (5 bases). In germline, CDR1 is SGHDT, CDR2 YYEEEE. This CDR3 is 13 amino acids long. Trimming took 4 bases from V and 0 from J, leaving 7 bases between them. The CDR3 loop is CASSVTANYGYTF. In DNA, the CDR3 is TGTGCCAGCAGCGTGACAGCTAACTATGGCTACACCTTC.

This clonotype was recorded at least ten times. V usage is TRBV10-3 and J usage is TRBJ2-1, with TRBD1 matching 7 bases. V dropped 8 bases and J dropped 5; count of bases not matched to a gene: 6. The CDR3 runs to 13 residues. CDR1 and CDR2 from the germline V gene are ENHRY and SYGVKD. The CDR3 sequence: CAISRQGDNEQFF. The CDR3 coding sequence is TGTGCCATCTCTAGACAGGGAGACAATGAGCAGTTCTTC.

The rearrangement links TRBV29-1 to TRBJ2-1; the D gene is possibly TRBD2 (5 bases). Per germline, CDR1 SQVTM and CDR2 ANQGSEA. The CDR3 is made up of 15 amino acids. Trimming took 2 bases from V and 8 from J, leaving 19 bases between them. The CDR3 loop reads CSVETGGLPADEQFF. The DNA for the CDR3 is TGCAGCGTTGAAACCGGAGGACTCCCAGCCGATGAGCAGTTCTTC.

Here the CDR3 reads CSARDRQREGVEQFF. The CDR3 DNA reads as TGCAGTGCTAGAGACCGGCAGCGGGAGGGCGTTGAGCAGTTCTTC. The rearrangement joins TRBV20-1 to TRBJ2-1; TRBD2 matches at 10 bases. Trimming cost V 0 bases and J 9 bases; bases outside gene matches: 8. The CDR3 runs 15 residues. Germline CDR1 reads DFQATT; CDR2 reads SNEGSKA (reference sequence).

This sequence joins TRBV7-2 and TRBJ2-4; possibly TRBD1 for D (6 bases). Trimming took off 2 bases at V and 0 bases at J, with 14 bases between the two ends. The CDR3 is 17 amino acids. Looked up from germline, CDR1 is SGHTA and CDR2 is FQGNSA. CDR3 protein: CASSLLDWGLAKNIQYF. The CDR3 region has the DNA TGTGCCAGCAGCTTATTAGACTGGGGGCTAGCCAAAAACATTCAGTACTTC. The variable domain in full, with the rest retrieved from reference TRBV7-2 and TRBJ2-4, is GAGVSQSPSNKVTEKGKDVELRCDPISGHTALYWYRQSLGQGLEFLIYFQGNSAPDKSGLPSDRFSAERTGGSVSTLTIQRTQQEDSAVYLCASSLLDWGLAKNIQYFGAGTRLSVL.

The chain links TRBV18 to TRBJ1-5; 7 bases fit TRBD1. The germline gives CDR1 KGHSH, CDR2 LQKENI. The V segment lost 6 bases and the J segment 0 bases; nucleotides outside the gene matches: 11. This CDR3 has 17 residues. Written as DNA, the CDR3 is TGTGCCAGCTCCCCTAGGGGGCAGGGCTATAGCAATCAGCCCCAGCATTTT. Amino acid sequence: CASSPRGQGYSNQPQHF.

The chain carries TRBV7-2 and TRBJ2-7; unclear D gene. The CDR3 runs 13 residues. Germline CDR1 and CDR2: SGHTA and FQGNSA. The V and J ends lost 7 bases and 1 base respectively, with 11 bases between them. The CDR3 region has the DNA TGTGCCAGCATCTTGCGAACTTCCTACGAGCAGTACTTC. Amino acids: CASILRTSYEQYF. Complete variable domain (other parts from reference TRBV7-2 and TRBJ2-7): GAGVSQSPSNKVTEKGKDVELRCDPISGHTALYWYRQSLGQGLEFLIYFQGNSAPDKSGLPSDRFSAERTGGSVSTLTIQRTQQEDSAVYLCASILRTSYEQYFGPGTRLTVT.

This clonotype was seen only a few times. V and J are TRBV27 and TRBJ2-1; TRBD1 is a possible D gene (7 bases). Germline V gene data show CDR1 as MNHEY and CDR2 as SMNVEV (reference sequence). This CDR3 is built from 16 residues. Trimming left V 1 base short and J 6 bases short, with 16 bases between. For the CDR3, the DNA is TGTGCCAGCAGTTTATTAGGGGGGACAGTTATCAATGAGCAGTTCTTC. Protein product: CASSLLGGTVINEQFF.

There are a few counts of this clonotype. The V gene is TRBV12-3 or TRBV12-4, the J gene TRBJ2-7; 7 positions match TRBD2. After removal of 5 bases from V and 3 bases from J, the junction contained 4 bases not matched to a gene. The length of the CDR3 is 13 residues. The CDR3: CASSPSGGYEQYF. CDR3 in DNA: TGTGCCAGCAGTCCCTCGGGGGGCTACGAGCAGTACTTC.

The sample holds a few counts of this clonotype. V gene TRBV3-1 combines with J gene TRBJ1-1; TRBD1 might be the D (6 bases). V gave up 1 base and J gave up 1 base, with 13 bases separating them. The CDR3 extends over 16 amino acids. Looked up from germline, CDR1 is LGHDT and CDR2 is YNNKEL (reference sequence). The CDR3 reads CASSQGYREWNTEAFF. The DNA for the CDR3 is TGTGCCAGCAGCCAAGGGTACAGGGAATGGAACACTGAAGCTTTCTTT.

This chain connects TRBV12-3 or TRBV12-4 to TRBJ1-5; D gene unclear. The CDR3 is 13 residues long. V shed 3 bases and J shed 6 bases, with 9 bases lying between them. Written as DNA, the CDR3 is TGTGCCAGCAGTTTGTCGGATGCTCAGCCCCAGCATTTT. Translation gives CASSLSDAQPQHF.